This T cell receptor beta chain was captured in a study of tumor and adjacent non-tumor tissue in lung cancer. The library came from three nested PCR rounds adapted from ARM-PCR protocols. TCRdb ran MiXCR on the multiplex PCR reads and lists one entry per CDR3 protein. The table records 75,000 to 90,000 distinct CDR3 sequences, about 77% of them present only once. This CDR3 region has 14 residues. The germline V gene has CDR1 MNHNY and CDR2 SVGAGI (reference sequence). The template was RNA from unsorted bulk tissue. The normal lung tissue was taken more than 3 cm from the tumor edge. Worth noting for this clonotype: No conserved phenylalanine or tryptophan is present at the end of the CDR3, so a read error is the likely explanation.

The TCR sequence derives from a woman in her 50s with non-small cell lung cancer. Sequencing was done on a sample of distant non-tumor lung tissue. The chain joins TRBV6-6 to TRBJ2-7, with TRBD1 matching over 8 bases. CDR3 sequence reads: CVSSSRDRTYEQYY. Here the CDR3 DNA reads TGTGTCAGCAGCTCCCGGGACAGGACCTACGAGCAGTACTAC.